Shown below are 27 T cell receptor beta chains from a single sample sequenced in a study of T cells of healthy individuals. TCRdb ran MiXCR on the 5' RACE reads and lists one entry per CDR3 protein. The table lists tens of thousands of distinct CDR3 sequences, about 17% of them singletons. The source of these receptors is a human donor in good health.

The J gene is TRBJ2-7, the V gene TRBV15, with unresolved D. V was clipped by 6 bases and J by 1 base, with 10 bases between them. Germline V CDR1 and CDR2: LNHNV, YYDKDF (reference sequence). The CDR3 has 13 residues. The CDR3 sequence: CATRSSGSYEQYF. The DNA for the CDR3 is TGTGCCACCAGGTCATCAGGATCCTACGAGCAGTACTTC.

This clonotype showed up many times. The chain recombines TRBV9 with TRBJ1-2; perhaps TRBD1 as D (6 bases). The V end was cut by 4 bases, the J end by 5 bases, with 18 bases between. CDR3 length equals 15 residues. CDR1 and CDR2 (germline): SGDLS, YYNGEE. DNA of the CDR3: TGTGCCAGCAGCTCGGCTTATGGGGGGCCTTATGGCTACACCTTC. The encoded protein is CASSSAYGGPYGYTF.

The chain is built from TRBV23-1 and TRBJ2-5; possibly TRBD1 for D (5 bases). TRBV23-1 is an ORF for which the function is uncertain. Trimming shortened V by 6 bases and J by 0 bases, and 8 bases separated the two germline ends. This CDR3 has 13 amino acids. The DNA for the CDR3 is TGCGCCAGCAGCACAGGATACCAAGAGACCCAGTACTTC. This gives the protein CASSTGYQETQYF.

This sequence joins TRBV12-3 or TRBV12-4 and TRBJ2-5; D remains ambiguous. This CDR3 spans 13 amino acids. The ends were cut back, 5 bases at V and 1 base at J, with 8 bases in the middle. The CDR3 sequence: CASSGTGQETQYF. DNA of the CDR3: TGTGCCAGCAGTGGAACGGGCCAAGAGACCCAGTACTTC.

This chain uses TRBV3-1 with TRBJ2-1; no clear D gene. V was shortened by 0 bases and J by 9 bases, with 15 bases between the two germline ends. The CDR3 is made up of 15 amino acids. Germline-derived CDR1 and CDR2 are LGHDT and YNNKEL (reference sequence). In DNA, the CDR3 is TGTGCCAGCAGCCAAGAGGAGTTTTCCATACGTGAGCAGTTCTTC. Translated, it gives CASSQEEFSIREQFF.

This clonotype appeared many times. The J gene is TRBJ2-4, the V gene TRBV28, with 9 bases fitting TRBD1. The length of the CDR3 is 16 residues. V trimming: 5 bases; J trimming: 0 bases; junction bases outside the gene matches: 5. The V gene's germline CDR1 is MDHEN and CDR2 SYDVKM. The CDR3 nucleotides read TGTGCCAGCAGTCCTCCGGGACAGGGAGCCAAAAACATTCAGTACTTC. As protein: CASSPPGQGAKNIQYF.

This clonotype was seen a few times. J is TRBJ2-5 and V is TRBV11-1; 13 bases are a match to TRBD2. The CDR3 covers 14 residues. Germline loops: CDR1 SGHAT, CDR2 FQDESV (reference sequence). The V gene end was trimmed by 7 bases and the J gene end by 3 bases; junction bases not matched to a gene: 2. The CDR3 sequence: CASTTSGREETQYF. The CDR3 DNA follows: TGTGCCAGCACCACTAGCGGGAGGGAAGAGACCCAGTACTTC.

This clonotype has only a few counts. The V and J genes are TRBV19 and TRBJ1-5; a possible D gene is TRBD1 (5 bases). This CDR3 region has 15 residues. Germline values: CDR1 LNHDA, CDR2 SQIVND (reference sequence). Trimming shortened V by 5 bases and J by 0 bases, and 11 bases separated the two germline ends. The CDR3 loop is CASSERQYSNQPQHF. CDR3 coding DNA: TGTGCCAGTAGTGAGCGACAGTATAGCAATCAGCCCCAGCATTTT.

Here the CDR3 reads CASSSKPLAVCEQYF. The DNA for the CDR3 is TGTGCCAGCAGCTCTAAACCCCTAGCGGTCTGCGAGCAGTACTTC. This chain uses TRBV21-1 with TRBJ2-7; the DNA was not used to check the table's D call, TRBD2. TRBV21-1 is an annotated pseudogene. The CDR3 loop spans 15 amino acids.

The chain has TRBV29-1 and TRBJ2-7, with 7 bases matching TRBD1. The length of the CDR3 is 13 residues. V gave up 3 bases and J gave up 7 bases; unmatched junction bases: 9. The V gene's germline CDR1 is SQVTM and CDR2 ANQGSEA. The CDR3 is CSVDRVLRGEQYF. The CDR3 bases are TGCAGCGTTGATCGCGTACTCAGGGGGGAGCAGTACTTC.

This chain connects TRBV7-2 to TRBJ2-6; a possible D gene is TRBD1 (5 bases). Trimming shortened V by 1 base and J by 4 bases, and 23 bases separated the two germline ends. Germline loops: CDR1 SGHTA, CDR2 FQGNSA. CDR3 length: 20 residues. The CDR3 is CASSLGYRTRAFLGANVLTF. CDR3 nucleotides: TGTGCCAGCAGCTTAGGGTATCGGACAAGGGCCTTCTTAGGGGCCAACGTCCTGACTTTC.

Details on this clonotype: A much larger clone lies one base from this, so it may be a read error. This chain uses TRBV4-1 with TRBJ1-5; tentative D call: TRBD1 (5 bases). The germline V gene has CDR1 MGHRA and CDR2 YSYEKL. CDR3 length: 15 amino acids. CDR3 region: CTSSQDGQGAQPQHF. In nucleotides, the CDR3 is TGCACCAGCAGCCAAGATGGGCAGGGCGCTCAGCCCCAGCATTTT.

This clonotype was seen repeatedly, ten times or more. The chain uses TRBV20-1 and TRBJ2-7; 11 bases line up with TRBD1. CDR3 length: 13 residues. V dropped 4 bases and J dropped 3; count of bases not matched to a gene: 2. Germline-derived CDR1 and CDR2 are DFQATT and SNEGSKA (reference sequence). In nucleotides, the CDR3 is TGCAGTGCTACCGGGACAGGGGGCTACGAGCAGTACTTC. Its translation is CSATGTGGYEQYF.

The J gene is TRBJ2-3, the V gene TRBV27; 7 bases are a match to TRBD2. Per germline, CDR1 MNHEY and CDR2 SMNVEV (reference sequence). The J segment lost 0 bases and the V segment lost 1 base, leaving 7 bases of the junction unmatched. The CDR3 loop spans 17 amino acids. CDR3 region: CASSLFLASGSTDTQYF. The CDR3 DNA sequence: TGTGCCAGCAGTTTATTTTTAGCTAGCGGTAGCACAGATACGCAGTATTTT.

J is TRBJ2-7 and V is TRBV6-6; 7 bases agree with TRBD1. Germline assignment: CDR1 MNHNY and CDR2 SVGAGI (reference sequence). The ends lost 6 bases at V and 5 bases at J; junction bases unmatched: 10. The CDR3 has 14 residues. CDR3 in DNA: TGTGCCAGCAGAGACCGACAGGGAATCCACGAGCAGTACTTC. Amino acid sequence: CASRDRQGIHEQYF.

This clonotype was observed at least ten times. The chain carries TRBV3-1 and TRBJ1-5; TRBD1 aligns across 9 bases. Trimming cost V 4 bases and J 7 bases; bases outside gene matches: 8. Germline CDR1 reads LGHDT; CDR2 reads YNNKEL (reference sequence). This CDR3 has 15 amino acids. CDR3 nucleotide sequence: TGTGCCAGCAGCCGGGGACAGGGAGGCGGGCAGCCCCAGCATTTT. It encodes CASSRGQGGGQPQHF.

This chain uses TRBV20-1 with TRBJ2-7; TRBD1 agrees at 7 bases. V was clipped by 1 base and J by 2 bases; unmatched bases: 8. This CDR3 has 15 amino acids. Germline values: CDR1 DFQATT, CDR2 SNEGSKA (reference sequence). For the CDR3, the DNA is TGCAGTGCTAGAGTCAGGACAGGACTTACCTACGAGCAGTACTTC. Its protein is CSARVRTGLTYEQYF.

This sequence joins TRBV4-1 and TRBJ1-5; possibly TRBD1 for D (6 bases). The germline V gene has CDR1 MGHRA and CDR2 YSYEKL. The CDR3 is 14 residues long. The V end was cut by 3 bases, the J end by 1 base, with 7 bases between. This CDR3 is CASSQGGSNQPQHF. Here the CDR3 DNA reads TGCGCCAGCAGCCAGGGGGGCAGCAATCAGCCCCAGCATTTT.

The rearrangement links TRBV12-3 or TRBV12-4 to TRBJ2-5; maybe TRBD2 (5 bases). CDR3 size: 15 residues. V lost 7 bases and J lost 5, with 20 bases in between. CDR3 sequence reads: CASIDSGRGWETQYF. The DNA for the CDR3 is TGTGCCAGCATTGACTCGGGTCGGGGTTGGGAGACCCAGTACTTC.

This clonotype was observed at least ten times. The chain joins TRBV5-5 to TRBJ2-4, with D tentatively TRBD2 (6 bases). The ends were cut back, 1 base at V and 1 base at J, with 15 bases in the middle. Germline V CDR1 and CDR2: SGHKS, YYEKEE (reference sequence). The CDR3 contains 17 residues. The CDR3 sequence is CASSLNSGRGAKNIQYF. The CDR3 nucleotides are TGTGCCAGCAGCTTGAATTCGGGTCGGGGGGCCAAAAACATTCAGTACTTC.

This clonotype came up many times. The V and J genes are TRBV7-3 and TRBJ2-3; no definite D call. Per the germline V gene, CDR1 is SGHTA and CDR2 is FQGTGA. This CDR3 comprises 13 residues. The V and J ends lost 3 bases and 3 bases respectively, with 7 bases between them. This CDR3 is CASSFSETDTQYF. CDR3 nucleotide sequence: TGTGCCAGCAGCTTTTCAGAGACAGATACGCAGTATTTT. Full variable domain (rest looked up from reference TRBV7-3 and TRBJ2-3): GAGVSQTPSNKVTEKGKYVELRCDPISGHTALYWYRQSLGQGPEFLIYFQGTGAADDSGLPNDRFFAVRPEGSVSTLKIQRTERGDSAVYLCASSFSETDTQYFGPGTRLTVL.

CDR3 amino acids: CASSYPNEKLFF. In nucleotides, the CDR3 is TGTGCCAGCAGTTACCCAAATGAAAAACTGTTTTTT. The chain carries TRBV6-5 and TRBJ1-4; D is undetermined. This CDR3 comprises 12 residues. Germline-derived CDR1 and CDR2 are MNHEY and SVGAGI. V gave up 2 bases and J gave up 5 bases, with 3 bases separating them.

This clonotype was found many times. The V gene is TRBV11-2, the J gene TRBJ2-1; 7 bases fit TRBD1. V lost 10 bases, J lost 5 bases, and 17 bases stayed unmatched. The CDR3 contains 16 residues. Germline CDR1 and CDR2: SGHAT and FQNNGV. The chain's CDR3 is CAIKGQLGAGHNEQFF. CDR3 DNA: TGTGCCATCAAGGGACAGCTCGGTGCTGGACACAATGAGCAGTTCTTC.

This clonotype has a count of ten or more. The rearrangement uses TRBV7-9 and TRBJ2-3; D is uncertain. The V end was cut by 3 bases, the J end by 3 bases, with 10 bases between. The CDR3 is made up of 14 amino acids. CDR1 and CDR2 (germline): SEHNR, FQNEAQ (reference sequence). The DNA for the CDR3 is TGTGCCAGCAGCTTGAGACTCGAAACAGATACGCAGTATTTT. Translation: CASSLRLETDTQYF.

CDR3 nucleotides: TGTGCCAGCAGCAGGAACAGGGGCCACCAAGAGACCCAGTACTTC. Translating gives CASSRNRGHQETQYF. V is TRBV21-1 and J is TRBJ2-5; the table's D call, TRBD1, was not checked against the DNA. TRBV21-1 is a listed pseudogene. The CDR3 is 15 residues long.

The CDR3: CASSLDRGHTEAFF. In DNA form, the CDR3 reads TGTGCCAGCAGCTTGGACAGGGGGCACACTGAAGCTTTCTTT. This chain uses TRBV7-9 with TRBJ1-1; 11 bases match TRBD1. The CDR3 contains 14 residues. CDR1 and CDR2 (germline): SEHNR, FQNEAQ (reference sequence). V lost 3 bases, J lost 3 bases, and 0 bases stayed unmatched.

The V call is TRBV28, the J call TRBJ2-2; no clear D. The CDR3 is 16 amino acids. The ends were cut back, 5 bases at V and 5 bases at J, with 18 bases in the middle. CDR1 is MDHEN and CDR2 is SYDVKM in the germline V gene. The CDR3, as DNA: TGTGCCAGCAGTCCCATTGGGTGGAAGGCTACCGGGGAGCTGTTTTTT. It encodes CASSPIGWKATGELFF. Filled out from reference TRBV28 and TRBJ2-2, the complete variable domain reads DVKVTQSSRYLVKRTGEKVFLECVQDMDHENMFWYRQDPGLGLRLIYFSYDVKMKEKGDIPEGYSVSREKKERFSLILESASTNQTSMYLCASSPIGWKATGELFFGEGSRLTVL.